This T cell receptor beta chain comes out of a study of cytomegalovirus exposure and HLA in healthy donors. Findings and limits, study-wide: A later analysis showed TCR association rates differing by HLA locus, peaking at DRB1 and lowest at HLA-C. Several of the most significant clusters appeared, in a later analysis, to be linked to common viral pathogens. For most TCR beta V segments, an earlier analysis put the productive rate at about 87% or about 30% of the time.

About this clone: Its cognate antigen is unknown.

Per the germline V gene, CDR1 is SGHTA and CDR2 is FQGNSA. Trimming removed 2 bases from V and 9 bases from J, with 13 bases in between. The CDR3 covers 13 residues. 13 Jbeta primers and 60 Vbeta primers were used for the PCR. Measured with immunoSEQ multiplex PCR; TCRdb has only the in-frame clones, and not every one. The sample contains 130,000 or so clones, 65% to 80% of which appear only once. This sequence was found in a young woman in good health and CMV-seronegative. This chain connects TRBV7-2 to TRBJ1-1; the D is unclear. Sample: PBMCs. CDR3: CASSLSREGKAFF. The CDR3 nucleotides read TGTGCCAGCAGCTTAAGTAGGGAGGGTAAAGCTTTCTTT.